The 24 T cell receptor beta chains below come from one sample, sequenced in a study of T cell responses to AZD1222 COVID-19 vaccine. Libraries were prepared by immunoSEQ multiplex PCR; TCRdb keeps only in-frame clonotypes and omits some of them. The sample lists over 150,000 clones, just over 90% occurring once. The sequences come from peripheral blood, collected 28 days after the second AZD1222 dose. The receptors were sampled from an adult who received the AZD1222 COVID-19 vaccine.

The chain employs TRBV5-1 and TRBJ1-1, with no clear D. This CDR3 is 15 amino acids long. Trimming removed 4 bases at V and 2 bases at J, with 15 bases between. Germline assignment: CDR1 SGHRS and CDR2 YFSETQ. The CDR3, as DNA: TGCGCCAGCAGCGGCTTAACACCGGGCAACACTGAAGCTTTCTTT. Residues: CASSGLTPGNTEAFF.

This clone was seen only once. V gene TRBV5-4 combines with J gene TRBJ1-3, with 9 bases matching TRBD1. The CDR3 extends over 18 amino acids. After removal of 4 bases from V and 0 bases from J, the junction contained 11 bases not matched to a gene. The germline gives CDR1 SGHNT, CDR2 YYREEE (reference sequence). The CDR3 DNA is TGTGCCAGCAGCCGCGGACAGGGGTCTCCTCTCTCTGGAAACACCATATATTTT. As protein: CASSRGQGSPLSGNTIYF.

This chain links TRBV3-1 (or the pseudogene TRBV3-2) with TRBJ2-5, with D tentatively TRBD2 (6 bases). CDR1 is LGHDT, CDR2 YNNKEL, per germline (reference sequence). The V end was cut by 6 bases, the J end by 4 bases, with 18 bases between. This CDR3 comprises 15 residues. CDR3 region: CASSPRPSVAETQYF. The CDR3 DNA follows: TGTGCCAGCAGTCCACGGCCTAGCGTTGCAGAGACCCAGTACTTC.

This chain uses TRBV5-4 with TRBJ2-3; D is possibly TRBD1 (5 bases). Germline V lookup: CDR1 SGHNT, CDR2 YYREEE (reference sequence). This CDR3 has 13 amino acids. Between the trimmed V and J ends, which lost 5 bases and 4 bases, there was a span of 11 bases. In DNA, the CDR3 is TGTGCCAGCAGGGACACCTCTTCAGATACGCAGTATTTT. Residues: CASRDTSSDTQYF.

The chain couples TRBV2 to TRBJ1-5, with D unresolved. Between the trimmed V and J ends, which lost 1 base and 7 bases, there was a span of 11 bases. Germline CDR1 SNHLY, CDR2 FYNNEI. The CDR3 is 14 amino acids. As DNA, the CDR3 is TGTGCCAGCAGTGAAGGGCAGGTTCGGCAGCCCCAGCATTTT. Its translation: CASSEGQVRQPQHF. The complete variable domain, with remaining parts taken from reference TRBV2 and TRBJ1-5, reads EPEVTQTPSHQVTQMGQEVILRCVPISNHLYFYWYRQILGQKVEFLVSFYNNEISEKSEIFDDQFSVERPDGSNFTLKIRSTKLEDSAMYFCASSEGQVRQPQHFGDGTRLSIL.

The chain recombines TRBV12-3 or TRBV12-4 with TRBJ1-1; 9 bases are a match to TRBD1. The CDR3 totals 13 residues. The trim removed 5 bases at V and 10 bases at J, leaving 8 bases unmatched. This CDR3 is CASSRQGERVAFF. CDR3 bases: TGTGCCAGCAGTCGACAGGGGGAGCGCGTAGCTTTCTTT.

The rearrangement links TRBV6-5 to TRBJ1-1; D unresolved. Germline V gene data show CDR1 as MNHEY and CDR2 as SVGAGI. The CDR3 contains 14 residues. V was trimmed by 2 bases and J by 4 bases, leaving 11 bases between them. The CDR3 reads CASSYRDESTEAFF. The CDR3 coding sequence is TGTGCCAGCAGTTACAGGGATGAGAGCACTGAAGCTTTCTTT.

The chain couples TRBV30 to TRBJ1-6; D is possibly TRBD1 (5 bases). The V end was cut by 1 base, the J end by 6 bases, with 10 bases between. This CDR3 region has 14 residues. CDR1 is GTSNPN, CDR2 SVGIG, per germline (reference sequence). The DNA for the CDR3 is TGTGCCTGGAGTGCCGGGACCCTTAATTCACCCCTCCACTTT. Encoded protein: CAWSAGTLNSPLHF.

The chain is built from TRBV6-1 and TRBJ2-2; tentatively, D is TRBD2 (6 bases). CDR3 length equals 14 residues. Trimming shortened V by 8 bases and J by 8 bases, and 18 bases separated the two germline ends. Germline loops: CDR1 MNHNS, CDR2 SASEGT. CDR3 loop: CASGWDSLAGELFF. The CDR3 region has the DNA TGTGCCAGCGGATGGGACTCCCTGGCAGGGGAGCTGTTTTTT.

This clone came up once. CDR3 loop: CASSFLGAGDHNEQFF. CDR3 nucleotide sequence: TGCGCCAGCAGCTTCCTAGGAGCGGGAGACCACAATGAGCAGTTCTTC. V usage is TRBV5-1 and J usage is TRBJ2-1, with TRBD2 matching 8 bases. The CDR3 runs 16 residues. The J segment lost 5 bases and the V segment lost 2 bases, leaving 9 bases of the junction unmatched. Germline CDR1 SGHRS, CDR2 YFSETQ.

V and J are TRBV7-3 and TRBJ2-1; 9 nucleotides agree with TRBD2. CDR3 length: 15 residues. Trimming took 3 bases from V and 8 from J; bases not matched to a gene: 8. Germline V gene data show CDR1 as SGHTA and CDR2 as FQGTGA. CDR3 residues: CASSFGTSRTDEQFF. CDR3 DNA sequence: TGTGCCAGCAGCTTTGGGACTAGCAGGACCGATGAGCAGTTCTTC. The variable domain in full, with the rest retrieved from reference TRBV7-3 and TRBJ2-1, is GAGVSQTPSNKVTEKGKYVELRCDPISGHTALYWYRQSLGQGPEFLIYFQGTGAADDSGLPNDRFFAVRPEGSVSTLKIQRTERGDSAVYLCASSFGTSRTDEQFFGPGTRLTVL.

The chain has TRBV30 and TRBJ1-6; D gene unclear. Germline V lookup: CDR1 GTSNPN, CDR2 SVGIG (reference sequence). V lost 5 bases and J 9 bases, leaving 14 bases between the germline ends. This CDR3 is 13 amino acids long. The CDR3 bases are TGTGCCTGGGGGGAGGGAGACGGTTCACCCCTCCACTTT. The encoded protein is CAWGEGDGSPLHF.

The rearrangement joins TRBV9 to TRBJ2-3, with 9 bases that match TRBD1. Germline V gene sequence: CDR1 SGDLS, CDR2 YYNGEE. V was clipped by 4 bases and J by 6 bases; unmatched bases: 6. The CDR3 totals 14 residues. The DNA for the CDR3 is TGTGCCAGCAGCCCAGAAGGGACAGGGGATACGCAGTATTTT. Translated, it gives CASSPEGTGDTQYF.

The chain joins TRBV3-1 (or the pseudogene TRBV3-2) to TRBJ2-3; D remains unclear. V was clipped by 3 bases and J by 4 bases, with 5 bases between them. Germline CDR1 is LGHDT and CDR2 is YNNKEL (reference sequence). The CDR3 length is 12 residues. CDR3 DNA: TGTGCCAGCAGCCATCGGCCAGATACGCAGTATTTT. Amino acid sequence: CASSHRPDTQYF.

A single count supports this clone. This chain connects TRBV7-9 to TRBJ2-7, with D perhaps TRBD1 (7 bases). There are 15 residues in the CDR3. Per the germline V gene, CDR1 is SEHNR and CDR2 is FQNEAQ (reference sequence). V lost 2 bases and J lost 7, with 18 bases in between. The CDR3 DNA reads TGTGCCAGCAGCTTATCAGGGGGAGGTCCGAGGGAGCAGTACTTC. Its protein is CASSLSGGGPREQYF.

The V gene is TRBV20-1, the J gene TRBJ2-3; D is undetermined. There are 14 residues in the CDR3. From germline, CDR1 is DFQATT and CDR2 SNEGSKA (reference sequence). Trimming removed 3 bases from V and 4 bases from J, with 14 bases in between. CDR3 DNA: TGCAGTGCTAGTGAACTGAATAGACCAGATACGCAGTATTTT. This encodes CSASELNRPDTQYF.

V is TRBV28 and J is TRBJ2-7, with D possibly TRBD2 on 6 matching bases. The CDR3 contains 15 residues. Trimming removed 5 bases from V and 1 base from J, with 15 bases in between. The germline gives CDR1 MDHEN, CDR2 SYDVKM. The CDR3 loop is CASSEAVEGSYEQYF. In nucleotides, the CDR3 is TGTGCCAGCAGTGAGGCGGTGGAGGGGTCCTACGAGCAGTACTTC.

The chain links TRBV10-3 to TRBJ1-2, with D uncertain. Germline V gene sequence: CDR1 ENHRY, CDR2 SYGVKD. This CDR3 region has 11 residues. Trimming shortened V by 3 bases and J by 6 bases, and 5 bases separated the two germline ends. The DNA of the CDR3 is TGTGCCATCAGTGAAGCGGATGGCTACACCTTC. Protein product: CAISEADGYTF.

This clone was detected only once. The chain uses TRBV28 and TRBJ2-3; D is ambiguous. Trimming took 6 bases from V and 2 from J, leaving 21 bases between them. The CDR3 runs to 17 residues. The germline V gene encodes CDR1 MDHEN and CDR2 SYDVKM. The CDR3 protein is CASRPAGPVAPTDTQYF. The CDR3 nucleotides read TGTGCCAGCAGACCTGCCGGTCCGGTAGCCCCCACAGATACGCAGTATTTT. Together with reference TRBV28 and TRBJ2-3, the CDR3 gives the full variable domain: DVKVTQSSRYLVKRTGEKVFLECVQDMDHENMFWYRQDPGLGLRLIYFSYDVKMKEKGDIPEGYSVSREKKERFSLILESASTNQTSMYLCASRPAGPVAPTDTQYFGPGTRLTVL.

The rearrangement uses TRBV7-9 and TRBJ1-1, with a weak D call TRBD1 (6 bases). This CDR3 comprises 14 residues. The V and J ends lost 2 bases and 4 bases respectively, with 11 bases between them. CDR1 is SEHNR, CDR2 FQNEAQ, per germline (reference sequence). DNA of the CDR3: TGTGCCAGCAGCTTAAGGGGGACCGGCACTGAAGCTTTCTTT. Its protein is CASSLRGTGTEAFF.

This clone was counted once. V is TRBV11-1 and J is TRBJ1-2, with TRBD1 as a possible D gene (6 bases). V was clipped by 5 bases and J by 4 bases, with 14 bases between them. This CDR3 comprises 14 residues. The germline gives CDR1 SGHAT, CDR2 FQDESV (reference sequence). The CDR3 region has the DNA TGTGCCAGCAGCCCAGGGGAAAAGAGCTATGGCTACACCTTC. Its translation is CASSPGEKSYGYTF.

This rearrangement joins TRBV18 to TRBJ2-3; D uncertain. Germline V gene data show CDR1 as KGHSH and CDR2 as LQKENI. The CDR3 is 14 amino acids. The germline V and J ends were trimmed by 4 bases and 0 bases, with 8 bases remaining between them. CDR3 in DNA: TGTGCCAGCTCACTGTTGTTAAGCACAGATACGCAGTATTTT. Translation: CASSLLLSTDTQYF.

The V call is TRBV4-1, the J call TRBJ2-5, with D perhaps matching TRBD1 or TRBD2 (6 bases each). V was shortened by 2 bases and J by 5 bases, with 9 bases between the two germline ends. Germline loops: CDR1 MGHRA, CDR2 YSYEKL. This CDR3 region has 13 residues. As DNA, the CDR3 is TGCGCCAGCAGCCAATGGGGGGCCGAGACCCAGTACTTC. Translated, it gives CASSQWGAETQYF.

The genes are TRBV12-3 or TRBV12-4 and TRBJ1-2, with D hard to call. V lost 6 bases to trimming and J lost 1 base, with 9 bases between them. CDR3 length: 13 residues. The CDR3 DNA is TGTGCCAGCAGGTCACCAGATAACTATGGCTACACCTTC. Residues: CASRSPDNYGYTF.